These 29 T cell receptor beta chains share one sample of origin, sequenced in a study of blood T cell repertoires in COVID-19. Clones were read by immunoSEQ multiplex PCR, and TCRdb kept only the in-frame ones, dropping some. The sample lists roughly 230,000 clones, 75% to 85% occurring once. The material sequenced was peripheral blood. The receptors were sampled from a woman in her fifties or sixties with acute or convalescent COVID-19.

The CDR3: CASSLEAGTEETQYF. The CDR3 coding sequence is TGCGCCAGCAGCTTGGAAGCGGGAACGGAGGAGACCCAGTACTTC. The J gene is TRBJ2-5, the V gene TRBV5-1, with TRBD2 matching over 7 bases. V lost 0 bases, J lost 5 bases, and 7 bases stayed unmatched. Germline V CDR1 and CDR2: SGHRS, YFSETQ. The CDR3 runs to 15 residues. Looking up the rest from reference TRBV5-1 and TRBJ2-5 gives the full variable domain: KAGVTQTPRYLIKTRGQQVTLSCSPISGHRSVSWYQQTPGQGLQFLFEYFSETQRNKGNFPGRFSGRQFSNSRSEMNVSTLELGDSALYLCASSLEAGTEETQYFGPGTRLLVL.

The chain carries TRBV5-1 and TRBJ1-1, with D possibly TRBD1 on 6 matching bases. Trimming pared 0 bases from V and 1 base from J, leaving 7 bases between. CDR1 is SGHRS, CDR2 YFSETQ, per germline. The CDR3 covers 14 residues. CDR3 DNA: TGCGCCAGCAGCTTGGGGGGGCAGAACACTGAAGCTTTCTTT. It specifies CASSLGGQNTEAFF.

This chain uses TRBV6-5 with TRBJ2-5; TRBD1 agrees at 8 bases. Per the germline V gene, CDR1 is MNHEY and CDR2 is SVGAGI. J lost 2 bases, V lost 3 bases, and 2 bases had no gene match. The CDR3 loop spans 14 amino acids. The CDR3 DNA sequence: TGTGCCAGCAGTTATCGACAGGGGCAAGAGACCCAGTACTTC. Translated: CASSYRQGQETQYF.

The V and J genes are TRBV5-4 and TRBJ1-5; a possible D gene is TRBD1 (5 bases). V was cut by 2 bases and J by 5 bases, with 11 bases left in between. Germline assignment: CDR1 SGHNT and CDR2 YYREEE (reference sequence). This CDR3 region has 14 residues. Here the CDR3 reads CASSFQGSDQPQHF. The CDR3 DNA is TGTGCCAGCAGCTTCCAGGGTTCCGATCAGCCCCAGCATTTT.

The gene calls are TRBV3-1 (or the pseudogene TRBV3-2) and TRBJ1-5; a weak D match, TRBD1 (6 bases). CDR1 LGHDT and CDR2 YNNKEL come from the germline V gene (reference sequence). CDR3 length equals 14 residues. Trimming removed 3 bases at V and 5 bases at J, with 11 bases between. The DNA for the CDR3 is TGTGCCAGCAGCCACCGACAGGCCGATCAGCCCCAGCATTTT. Translation gives CASSHRQADQPQHF.

The J gene is TRBJ2-3, the V gene TRBV30; TRBD2 might be the D (6 bases). V dropped 0 bases and J dropped 4 bases, with 14 bases sitting between them. Germline CDR1 reads GTSNPN; CDR2 reads SVGIG (reference sequence). This CDR3 comprises 15 residues. The CDR3 loop is CAWSVEVPGADTQYF. DNA of the CDR3: TGTGCCTGGAGTGTAGAGGTCCCGGGAGCAGATACGCAGTATTTT.

The sample holds one count of this clone. A much larger clone lies a single base off, so this may be a read error. The V and J genes are TRBV12-3 or TRBV12-4 and TRBJ1-2; TRBD1 is a possible D gene (5 bases). The CDR3 is made up of 12 amino acids. V was pared by 2 bases and J by 6 bases, with 7 bases between. CDR3 DNA sequence: TGTGCCAGCAGTTTACAGGGCAATGGCTACACCTTC. It encodes CASSLQGNGYTF.

The chain couples TRBV4-1 to TRBJ2-7, with D perhaps matching TRBD2 (6 bases). This CDR3 comprises 12 residues. V was trimmed by 5 bases and J by 3 bases, leaving 8 bases between them. Germline V gene lookup returns CDR1 MGHRA and CDR2 YSYEKL. The CDR3 loop is CASSLDYYEQYF. CDR3 DNA: TGCGCCAGCAGCTTGGACTACTACGAGCAGTACTTC.

The chain is built from TRBV4-2 and TRBJ1-5, with TRBD1 matching 8 bases. Germline V CDR1 and CDR2: LGHNA, YNFKEQ. V lost 4 bases to trimming and J lost 1 base; unmatched junction nucleotides: 15. The length of the CDR3 is 19 residues. CDR3 protein: CASSRIAVLGQGSNQPQHF. The CDR3, as DNA: TGTGCCAGCAGCCGCATAGCGGTCCTCGGACAGGGCAGCAATCAGCCCCAGCATTTT.

V usage is TRBV5-1 and J usage is TRBJ2-3; a possible D gene is TRBD1 (5 bases). Germline loops: CDR1 SGHRS, CDR2 YFSETQ. Trimming shortened V by 4 bases and J by 4 bases, and 19 bases separated the two germline ends. The CDR3 is 16 residues long. The CDR3 region has the DNA TGCGCCAGCAGCGCGTCTCGTGGGGCTGAGGCAGATACGCAGTATTTT. Its protein product is CASSASRGAEADTQYF.

The chain combines TRBV30 with TRBJ1-1; D is uncertain. V was shortened by 3 bases and J by 3 bases, with 8 bases between the two germline ends. CDR1 is GTSNPN and CDR2 is SVGIG in the germline V gene (reference sequence). The CDR3 has 12 amino acids. CDR3 coding DNA: TGTGCCTGGAGGTCGGGTCACACTGAAGCTTTCTTT. It encodes CAWRSGHTEAFF.

This sequence joins TRBV12-3 or TRBV12-4 and TRBJ2-5, with TRBD1 as a possible D gene (5 bases). CDR3 length equals 13 residues. Trimming pared 4 bases from V and 4 bases from J, leaving 10 bases between. DNA of the CDR3: TGTGCCAGCAGTTCCAGGGTTGGAGAGACCCAGTACTTC. Its protein product is CASSSRVGETQYF.

The V call is TRBV10-3, the J call TRBJ1-5, with D maybe TRBD1 (5 bases). From germline, CDR1 is ENHRY and CDR2 SYGVKD. V shed 3 bases and J shed 3 bases, with 12 bases lying between them. This CDR3 has 15 residues. The CDR3 coding sequence is TGTGCCATCAGTGAAGGAGGGGTAAACAATCAGCCCCAGCATTTT. It specifies CAISEGGVNNQPQHF.

This clone was detected only once. The V gene is TRBV5-5, the J gene TRBJ2-3; no reliable D call. Trimming removed 4 bases from V and 3 bases from J, with 12 bases in between. The CDR3 covers 14 residues. Germline CDR1 is SGHKS and CDR2 is YYEKEE (reference sequence). The CDR3 here is CASSPREATDTQYF. The CDR3 DNA is TGTGCCAGCAGCCCCCGAGAGGCAACAGATACGCAGTATTTT.

There are a few counts of this clone. V and J are TRBV19 and TRBJ2-7, with 8 bases identical to TRBD1. J gave up 6 bases and V 4 bases, and 8 bases lay outside the gene matches. CDR3 length: 14 amino acids. Germline CDR1 is LNHDA and CDR2 is SQIVND (reference sequence). The DNA of the CDR3 is TGTGCCAGTAGTAACCAGGGGGCGCTGGGCGAGCAGTACTTC. Protein: CASSNQGALGEQYF.

This clone came up a few times. The chain couples TRBV6-5 to TRBJ1-5; D not certain. This CDR3 comprises 15 residues. V was trimmed by 0 bases and J by 2 bases, leaving 8 bases between them. Per the germline V gene, CDR1 is MNHEY and CDR2 is SVGAGI. CDR3 nucleotide sequence: TGTGCCAGCAGTTACTCGATATCGGGCAATCAGCCCCAGCATTTT. Its translation: CASSYSISGNQPQHF.

The chain uses TRBV25-1 and TRBJ2-7, with a tentative D call TRBD1 (6 bases). V was pared by 4 bases and J by 3 bases, with 13 bases between. The CDR3 is 14 amino acids. CDR1 MGHDK and CDR2 SYGVNS come from the germline V gene. The CDR3 loop is CASSASGDLYEQYF. CDR3 bases: TGTGCCAGCAGTGCATCAGGGGATCTCTACGAGCAGTACTTC.

This clone was counted a few times. J is TRBJ2-7 and V is TRBV10-3; 11 bases agree with TRBD2. The CDR3 is made up of 17 amino acids. V dropped 0 bases and J dropped 0; count of bases not matched to a gene: 4. Germline V gene lookup returns CDR1 ENHRY and CDR2 SYGVKD. The CDR3 loop is CAISESLAGANSYEQYF. CDR3 DNA: TGTGCCATCAGTGAGTCACTAGCGGGGGCAAACTCCTACGAGCAGTACTTC.

This chain connects TRBV23-1 to TRBJ2-7; 13 bases agree with TRBD2. TRBV23-1 is an ORF, with its function uncertain. After removal of 7 bases from V and 2 bases from J, the junction contained 11 bases not matched to a gene. The CDR3 is 17 amino acids. The CDR3 DNA reads TGCGCCAGCATGCCCGGGACTAGCGGGGCCATAACCTACGAGCAGTACTTC. It yields the protein CASMPGTSGAITYEQYF.

The gene calls are TRBV6-5 and TRBJ1-5, with 8 bases identical to TRBD1. The germline CDR1 and CDR2 sequences are MNHEY and SVGAGI. This CDR3 contains 14 residues. V shed 6 bases and J 3 bases; nucleotides not matched to a gene: 4. The CDR3 bases are TGTGCCAGCAGGTCGACAGGGGACAATCAGCCCCAGCATTTT. Protein sequence: CASRSTGDNQPQHF.

The V gene is TRBV6-6, the J gene TRBJ1-5; 9 positions match TRBD1. CDR1 MNHNY and CDR2 SVGAGI come from the germline V gene (reference sequence). The CDR3 runs 14 residues. With 6 bases clipped from V and 4 bases from J, the junction kept 4 bases outside the gene matches. CDR3 sequence reads: CASRTGQGNQPQHF. The CDR3 coding sequence is TGTGCCAGCAGAACCGGACAGGGGAATCAGCCCCAGCATTTT.

The V and J genes are TRBV5-1 and TRBJ2-3; 11 bases line up with TRBD2. The CDR3 is made up of 17 amino acids. Germline V gene lookup returns CDR1 SGHRS and CDR2 YFSETQ. V lost 4 bases and J lost 6; bases outside the gene matches: 13. The CDR3 region is CASSPGTLAGGGDTQYF. The CDR3 region has the DNA TGCGCCAGCAGCCCAGGCACCCTAGCGGGGGGAGGTGATACGCAGTATTTT.

The V call is TRBV2, the J call TRBJ2-6; tentatively, D is TRBD1 (5 bases). CDR1 and CDR2 (germline): SNHLY, FYNNEI. This CDR3 has 13 amino acids. The germline V and J ends were trimmed by 9 bases and 1 base, with 7 bases remaining between them. The CDR3 loop is CASQGSGANVLTF. The CDR3 coding sequence is TGTGCCAGTCAGGGTTCTGGGGCCAACGTCCTGACTTTC.

The chain carries TRBV5-1 and TRBJ1-5; a weak D match, TRBD1 (5 bases). V lost 4 bases, J lost 5 bases, and 19 bases lay in between. Germline V gives CDR1 SGHRS, CDR2 YFSETQ. The CDR3 is made up of 16 amino acids. Here the CDR3 reads CASSPSGDQGYQPQHF. In DNA, the CDR3 is TGCGCCAGCAGCCCGTCGGGCGATCAGGGCTATCAGCCCCAGCATTTT.

The genes are TRBV6-6 and TRBJ2-7, with D possibly being TRBD1 (6 bases). CDR3 length equals 16 residues. CDR1 MNHNY and CDR2 SVGAGI come from the germline V gene (reference sequence). Trimming pared 0 bases from V and 5 bases from J, leaving 17 bases between. CDR3 sequence (DNA): TGTGCCAGCAGTTACTCGGACCAGGGGCCCTACAACGAGCAGTACTTC. Amino acids: CASSYSDQGPYNEQYF.

The CDR3 coding sequence is TGTGCCAGCAGGCGGACAGTAACCGGGGAGCTGTTTTTT. Its translation: CASRRTVTGELFF. The genes are TRBV12-3 or TRBV12-4 and TRBJ2-2; weak D call: TRBD1 (6 bases). V was shortened by 6 bases and J by 5 bases, with 10 bases between the two germline ends. CDR3 length: 13 residues.

The rearrangement links TRBV7-2 to TRBJ2-1; 9 bases map to TRBD1. Germline V CDR1 and CDR2: SGHTA, FQGNSA. Trimming at V came to 5 bases and at J to 5 bases, leaving 7 bases not matched to a gene. The CDR3 length is 15 residues. Here the CDR3 reads CASSLTGGGNNEQFF. In DNA form, the CDR3 reads TGTGCCAGCAGCCTCACAGGGGGCGGGAACAATGAGCAGTTCTTC. Full variable domain (remainder filled in from reference TRBV7-2 and TRBJ2-1): GAGVSQSPSNKVTEKGKDVELRCDPISGHTALYWYRQSLGQGLEFLIYFQGNSAPDKSGLPSDRFSAERTGGSVSTLTIQRTQQEDSAVYLCASSLTGGGNNEQFFGPGTRLTVL.

J is TRBJ2-5 and V is TRBV2, with 7 bases that match TRBD2. The germline V gene encodes CDR1 SNHLY and CDR2 FYNNEI. The length of the CDR3 is 15 residues. After removal of 6 bases from V and 2 bases from J, the junction contained 9 bases not matched to a gene. The CDR3 nucleotides are TGTGCCAGCAGGCCGGAGGGAGGGATACAAGAGACCCAGTACTTC. This gives the protein CASRPEGGIQETQYF.

The chain uses TRBV7-8 and TRBJ1-1, with D possibly TRBD1 on 5 matching bases. Looked up from germline, CDR1 is SGHVS and CDR2 is FQNEAQ. CDR3 length: 13 residues. The V end was cut by 1 base, the J end by 8 bases, with 11 bases between. The DNA for the CDR3 is TGTGCCAGCAGCTTAGGCCTTGACAGAGAAGCTTTCTTT. Encoded protein: CASSLGLDREAFF.